A selection of T cell receptor beta chains follows, all from one sample in a study of T cells in Graves' hyperthyroidism and ophthalmopathy. TCRdb re-derived calls from the multiplex PCR reads in MiXCR, one entry per CDR3 protein. The table lists around 660,000 distinct CDR3 sequences, nearly 45% of them singletons. Sequenced material: peripheral blood or thyroid tissue (not recorded which). These receptors were obtained from an adult man with Graves' disease, either hyperthyroidism or ophthalmopathy (not recorded which). Each CDR3 is given with its conserved first and last residue. Fields, in order: D gene, J gene, V gene, clone size, CDR3 DNA, CDR3 protein. The D gene is left open where the match is weak. Clone size appears in some rows only: once, few, many, or a class for an expanded clone.

TRBD1,TRBJ2-5,TRBV29-1,NA,TGCAGCGTTCGTTCGGACAGGGGCGGTCTGGGAGAGACCCAGTACTTC,CSVRSDRGGLGETQYF
NA,TRBJ1-6,TRBV19,NA,TGTGCCAGTAGACTCGACAGGAATAATTCACCCCTCCACTTT,CASRLDRNNSPLHF
NA,TRBJ1-1,TRBV7-9,few,TGTGCCAGCAGCTTAGGCCCCCCCGTTGAAGCTTTCTTT,CASSLGPPVEAFF
NA,TRBJ2-5,TRBV7-9,many,TGTGCCAGCAGCTCAGCAAACCACGGACAGCAAGAGACCCAGTACTTC,CASSSANHGQQETQYF
TRBD1,TRBJ2-7,TRBV6-6,NA,TGTGCCAGCAGTTACAGAGGACAGGAAGCCTACGAGCAGTACTTC,CASSYRGQEAYEQYF
NA,TRBJ1-2,TRBV9,NA,TGCGCCAGCAGCCCCGAGGGGAACCCAAACTATGGCTACACCTTC,CASSPEGNPNYGYTF
NA,TRBJ2-7,TRBV6-4,NA,TGTGCCAGCAGTGAAACGACGGGCTCCTACGAGCAGTACTTC,CASSETTGSYEQYF
TRBD1,TRBJ1-4,TRBV20-1,NA,TGCAGTGCTAGAGGGACAGGGGTCGAAAAACTGTTTTTT,CSARGTGVEKLFF
NA,TRBJ2-5,TRBV10-2,many,TGCGCCAGCAGTGAGTCGTCGGTAGGAGGGGAGACCCAGTACTTC,CASSESSVGGETQYF
NA,TRBJ2-5,TRBV20-1,many,TGCAGTGCTAGAGCAAGGTATACCTATCAAGAGACCCAGTACTTC,CSARARYTYQETQYF
NA,TRBJ1-2,TRBV5-8,many,TGTGCCAGCAGCATCACAGGAGGCTATGGCTACACCTTC,CASSITGGYGYTF
NA,TRBJ1-5,TRBV2,NA,TGTGCCAGGGGGCAGATGGATCAGCCCCAGCATTTT,CARGQMDQPQHF
TRBD1,TRBJ1-2,TRBV29-1,NA,TGCAGCAGTGATGGGGGACAGGGTTTTGGAGGCTACACCTTC,CSSDGGQGFGGYTF
TRBD2,TRBJ2-7,TRBV20-1,many,TGCAGTGTTGCCGGCGGGACTAGCGGAGTCTACGAGCAGTACTTC,CSVAGGTSGVYEQYF
TRBD1,TRBJ1-6,TRBV2,few,TGTGCCAGCAGTTACTTCCCAGGACAGGGTGGATCACCCCTCCACTTT,CASSYFPGQGGSPLHF
TRBD2,TRBJ2-7,TRBV29-1,many,TGCAGCGTTCAACTAGCGGGGTCCTACGAGCAGTACTTC,CSVQLAGSYEQYF
TRBD1,TRBJ1-1,TRBV25-1,NA,TGTGCCAGCGGCACAGGGGCCTCTTGGTACACTGAAGCTTTCTTT,CASGTGASWYTEAFF
TRBD2,TRBJ2-7,TRBV15,NA,TGTGCCACCAGCAGAGACCGAAGACTAGCGGGAGGCGGTGGGGAGCAGTACTTC,CATSRDRRLAGGGGEQYF
TRBD1,TRBJ2-7,TRBV6-6,few,TGTGCCAGTACAGGGGGCTACGAGCAGTACTTC,CASTGGYEQYF
TRBD1,TRBJ1-1,TRBV29-1,few,TGCAGCGTGGCCCCAGGACAGGGGTATTCTGAAGCTTTCTTT,CSVAPGQGYSEAFF
NA,TRBJ1-3,TRBV5-1,NA,TGTGCCAGCAGCTTGAAGACAGCGGACTCTGGAAACACCATATATTTT,CASSLKTADSGNTIYF
NA,TRBJ1-1,TRBV7-9,NA,TGTGCCAGCAAGGACAGTGAAGCTTTCTTT,CASKDSEAFF
NA,TRBJ1-3,TRBV9,NA,TGTGCCAGCAGCGGGGGAGTTGGAAACACCATATATTTT,CASSGGVGNTIYF
TRBD2,TRBJ2-5,TRBV7-2,few,TGTGCCAGCAGCTTAGGAGCGGGGGGGCTTCAGGAGACCCAGTACTTC,CASSLGAGGLQETQYF
NA,TRBJ1-2,TRBV25-1,NA,TGTGCCAGCAGTGAAGGGGGATCCCCCTATGGCTACACCTTC,CASSEGGSPYGYTF
TRBD1,TRBJ2-5,TRBV25-1,few,TGTGCCAGCAGTCCTCGGGACAGGGCCCCAGAGACCCAGTACTTC,CASSPRDRAPETQYF
TRBD2,TRBJ2-7,TRBV13,few,TGTGCCAGCGCTGCTGGGACTAGCGGGAGGGTCGAGCAGTACTTC,CASAAGTSGRVEQYF
NA,TRBJ2-7,TRBV25-1,many,TGTGCCAGCAGTATAGGACCGATACTATCCTACGAGCAGTACTTC,CASSIGPILSYEQYF
TRBD1,TRBJ1-1,TRBV29-1,NA,TGCAGCTCAGGGGGTGTAAGCACTGAAGCTTTCTTT,CSSGGVSTEAFF
NA,TRBJ2-6,TRBV7-6,many,TGTGCCAGCAGCTCGACAGCTGGGGCCAACGTCCTGACTTTC,CASSSTAGANVLTF
TRBD2,TRBJ2-5,TRBV7-7,many,TGTGCTAGCACCCGACTAGCGGGAGGCTTAGGACAAGAGACCCAGTACTTC,CASTRLAGGLGQETQYF
NA,TRBJ1-6,TRBV7-8,NA,TGTGCCAGCAGCTTAGCGCCGGGGGCTGGATCACCCCTCCACTTT,CASSLAPGAGSPLHF
NA,TRBJ2-2,TRBV7-9,NA,TGTGCCAGCAGCTTGGCTGGGGTTATGGATGGCTACACCGGGGAGCTGTTTTTT,CASSLAGVMDGYTGELFF
NA,TRBJ1-6,TRBV7-2,NA,TGTGCCAGCAGCTGGGGGCCGACCTATAATTCACCCCTCCACTTT,CASSWGPTYNSPLHF
NA,TRBJ1-2,TRBV10-3,once,TGTGCCATCAGGGGAGACGATGGCTACACCTTC,CAIRGDDGYTF
NA,TRBJ1-2,TRBV29-1,NA,TGCAGCGTTGAAACAGGATTCGGTGGCTACACCTTC,CSVETGFGGYTF
TRBD1,TRBJ2-2,TRBV6-1,NA,TGTGCCAGCCTGAGGGACAGGGCAGCCGGGGAGCTGTTTTTT,CASLRDRAAGELFF
NA,TRBJ1-5,TRBV5-1,many,TGTGCCAGCAGCTTAGGGCTGGATCAGCCCCAGCATTTT,CASSLGLDQPQHF
NA,TRBJ2-2,TRBV5-1,few,TGCGCCAGCAGCTGGGTCGGGACGGGGAACACCGGGGAGCTGTTTTTT,CASSWVGTGNTGELFF
TRBD1,TRBJ1-2,TRBV10-2,many,TGCGCCAGCAGTGAGTCGGGAGGGGGCGAGGACTATGGCTACACCTTC,CASSESGGGEDYGYTF
NA,TRBJ2-5,TRBV10-3,few,TGTGCCAGCGGACTCTACGGACGCCAAGAGACCCAGTACTTC,CASGLYGRQETQYF
NA,TRBJ2-7,TRBV4-1,NA,TGTGCCAGCAGCCAAGAGCTGGGGTCGTCCTACGAGCAGTACTTC,CASSQELGSSYEQYF
TRBD1,TRBJ1-1,TRBV12-3/TRBV12-4,NA,TGTGCCAGCAGTTTCATCCGGGACAGGGGGTCGGAGACTGAAGCTTTCTTT,CASSFIRDRGSETEAFF
NA,TRBJ1-5,TRBV29-1,NA,TGCAGCGTCGGGGGGTCTCAGCCCCAGCATTTT,CSVGGSQPQHF
NA,TRBJ2-5,TRBV29-1,NA,TGCAGCTCTGACGGGAGAGGCGAGACCCAGTACTTC,CSSDGRGETQYF
NA,TRBJ2-7,TRBV7-2,few,TGTGCCAGCAGCTTAGGGTCGGCAGGTATTTCGTACGAGCAGTACTTC,CASSLGSAGISYEQYF
TRBD1,TRBJ2-7,TRBV20-1,NA,TGCAGTGCAACTCCGGGACAGTCCTACGAGCAGTACTTC,CSATPGQSYEQYF
TRBD2,TRBJ2-7,TRBV7-9,NA,TGTGCCAGCCGGGGGGGCAATCCTGGGTACGAGCAGTACTTC,CASRGGNPGYEQYF
NA,TRBJ1-2,TRBV20-1,NA,TGCAGTGCTTCCAGGGTGAGGGTACATGGCTACACCTTC,CSASRVRVHGYTF
NA,TRBJ2-6,TRBV29-1,NA,TGCAGCTTATCCCATTTAATAGACTCTGGGGCCAACGTCCTGACTTTC,CSLSHLIDSGANVLTF
NA,TRBJ2-7,TRBV5-1,NA,TGCGCCAGCAGCTTGATGGACAGCTCCTACGAGCAGTACTTC,CASSLMDSSYEQYF
TRBD1,TRBJ1-6,TRBV10-2,NA,TGCGCCAGCACAGGAGCGACAGGGGGGTCACCCCTCCACTTT,CASTGATGGSPLHF
TRBD1,TRBJ1-6,TRBV11-1,once,TGTGCCAGCAGCTTAGCGGGTTTGACAGGGGGAGAATCACCCCTCCACTTT,CASSLAGLTGGESPLHF
NA,TRBJ1-6,TRBV7-8,NA,TGTGCCAGCAGCTTAAAAGGAGGGAGAGAGTCACCCCTCCACTTT,CASSLKGGRESPLHF